Following are 26 T cell receptor beta chains from one sample sequenced in a study of blood T cells in healthy people across ages. The use of a sample-barcoded 5' primer and a J-beta primer mix characterized a second PCR of roughly 6 to 11 cycles. TCRdb called the 5' RACE reads again in MiXCR, with one record for every CDR3 protein. The sample shows about a million distinct CDR3 sequences, 35% to 45% of them seen only once. The sequenced material came from blood. All receptors derive from a man aged 18 to 35 in good health.

The V and J genes are TRBV10-3 and TRBJ2-1; 9 nucleotides align to TRBD1. Matching the DNA end better, TRBJ2-7 makes the J call doubtful. This CDR3 comprises 16 residues. Germline V gives CDR1 ENHRY, CDR2 SYGVKD. The CDR3 nucleotides are TGTGCCATCAGGGCCCCTGGGACAGGGACCTACAATGAGCAGTACTTC. Encoded protein: CAIRAPGTGTYNEQYF.

This sequence joins TRBV13 and TRBJ1-2; 8 nucleotides align to TRBD1. V dropped 4 bases and J dropped 8; count of bases not matched to a gene: 15. The germline V gene encodes CDR1 PRHDT and CDR2 FYEKMQ (reference sequence). CDR3 length: 16 residues. The chain's CDR3 is CASSSRTGRWSRGYTF. CDR3 nucleotides: TGTGCCAGCAGCTCCAGGACAGGGAGGTGGTCTCGAGGCTACACCTTC.

A few counts support this clonotype. CDR3 in amino acids: CSVEAGPSGYTF. The CDR3, as DNA: TGCAGCGTTGAGGCGGGACCTTCTGGCTACACCTTC. The rearrangement links TRBV29-1 to TRBJ1-2, with a tentative D call TRBD1 (5 bases). CDR3 size: 12 residues. Per germline, CDR1 SQVTM and CDR2 ANQGSEA. Trimming took off 3 bases at V and 7 bases at J, with 12 bases between the two ends. The full variable domain, its missing parts supplied by reference TRBV29-1 and TRBJ1-2, is SAVISQKPSRDICQRGTSLTIQCQVDSQVTMMFWYRQQPGQSLTLIATANQGSEATYESGFVIDKFPISRPNLTFSTLTVSNMSPEDSSIYLCSVEAGPSGYTFGSGTRLTVV.

This rearrangement joins TRBV20-1 to TRBJ2-3; 7 bases are a match to TRBD1. The CDR3 is 16 residues long. From germline, CDR1 is DFQATT and CDR2 SNEGSKA (reference sequence). J was trimmed by 1 base and V by 3 bases; bases with no gene match: 10. The CDR3 reads CSASRRQGDGTDTQYF. In nucleotides, the CDR3 is TGCAGTGCTAGTCGGAGACAGGGAGACGGCACAGATACGCAGTATTTT.

This clonotype was observed once. The rearrangement links TRBV5-8 to TRBJ2-1; a weak D match, TRBD2 (6 bases). CDR1 and CDR2 from the germline V gene are SGHTS and YDEGEE. The CDR3 length is 13 residues. V lost 1 base and J 7 bases, leaving 9 bases between the germline ends. The CDR3 nucleotides are TGTGCCAGCAGCTTGTCGCGGGAAAATGAGCAGTTCTTC. Translation: CASSLSRENEQFF. The variable domain in full, completed from reference TRBV5-8 and TRBJ2-1, reads EAGVTQSPTHLIKTRGQQATLRCSPISGHTSVYWYQQALGLGLQFLLWYDEGEERNRGNFPPRFSGRQFPNYSSELNVNALELEDSALYLCASSLSRENEQFFGPGTRLTVL.

This clonotype turned up a few times. The chain has TRBV6-5 and TRBJ2-1; 11 nucleotides match TRBD2. The CDR3 runs 14 residues. The germline CDR1 and CDR2 sequences are MNHEY and SVGAGI. The V and J ends lost 8 bases and 12 bases, in that order; junction bases with no gene match: 12. The CDR3, as DNA: TGTGCCAGCCAATCTAGCGGGGGGCTCCCTAGGCAGTTCTTC. Encoded protein: CASQSSGGLPRQFF.

A remark on this clonotype: One junction end disagrees with the germline gene, perhaps due to a read error. The chain is built from TRBV15 and TRBJ2-1; D unresolved. The germline gives CDR1 LNHNV, CDR2 YYDKDF (reference sequence). This CDR3 spans 12 amino acids. The CDR3 bases are TGTGCCGCCAGCCAATTCTACAATGAGCAGTTTTTC. Encoded protein: CAASQFYNEQFF.

This clonotype appeared a few times. The chain couples TRBV6-5 to TRBJ2-6; D remains ambiguous. CDR3 length: 15 residues. Deletions cut 5 bases from V and 0 bases from J, with 8 bases between. The germline CDR1 and CDR2 sequences are MNHEY and SVGAGI. CDR3 sequence (DNA): TGTGCCAGCAGTAAACTCCGCTCTGGGGCCAACGTCCTGACTTTC. Its translation is CASSKLRSGANVLTF.

The CDR3 DNA sequence: TGTGCCATCAGTGTGGTGCAGGGCGCAGATACGCAGTATTTT. This sequence encodes CAISVVQGADTQYF. This chain links TRBV10-3 with TRBJ2-3; possible D gene TRBD1, 5 bases. Germline V gene lookup returns CDR1 ENHRY and CDR2 SYGVKD. Trimming took off 4 bases at V and 4 bases at J, with 12 bases between the two ends. This CDR3 has 14 residues.

This rearrangement joins TRBV20-1 to TRBJ2-7, with D unclear. CDR1 is DFQATT, CDR2 SNEGSKA, per germline (reference sequence). The CDR3 is 15 amino acids. Trimming removed 2 bases at V and 5 bases at J, with 19 bases between. This chain's CDR3 is CSARYYDGESHEQYF. The DNA of the CDR3 is TGCAGTGCTAGATATTACGACGGAGAGTCCCACGAGCAGTACTTC.

This sequence joins TRBV20-1 and TRBJ1-4; tentatively, D is TRBD1 (5 bases). This CDR3 is 14 amino acids long. Germline CDR1 is DFQATT and CDR2 is SNEGSKA (reference sequence). The CDR3 here is CSPLGDRGNEKLFF. DNA for the CDR3: TGCAGCCCGTTGGGGGATAGGGGTAATGAAAAACTGTTTTTT.

This clonotype was counted between two and nine times. The V gene is TRBV28, the J gene TRBJ1-2; the match to TRBD1 covers 10 bases. The CDR3 totals 14 residues. After removal of 4 bases from V and 6 bases from J, the junction contained 5 bases not matched to a gene. Germline CDR1 and CDR2: MDHEN and SYDVKM. CDR3 loop: CASSSGTGDHGYTF. The DNA of the CDR3 is TGTGCCAGCAGTTCCGGGACAGGGGATCATGGCTACACCTTC.

In this sample, this clonotype turned up a few times. The gene calls are TRBV21-1 and TRBJ2-7; no check of the table's D call, TRBD1, against the DNA was made. TRBV21-1 is shown as a pseudogene. This CDR3 has 14 residues. CDR3 coding DNA: TGTGCCAGCAGCAAGGCTAAGGGGTTGAGCGAGCAGTACTTC. This sequence encodes CASSKAKGLSEQYF.

The CDR3 here is CASSSRKRGWAEFF. For the CDR3, the DNA is TGTGCCAGCAGTTCCAGGAAAAGAGGATGGGCGGAGTTCTTC. The chain combines TRBV28 with TRBJ2-1; the D is unclear. The CDR3 has 14 amino acids. CDR1 is MDHEN, CDR2 SYDVKM, per germline. Trimming stripped 4 bases from V and 14 bases from J, with 21 bases between. Looking up the rest from reference TRBV28 and TRBJ2-1 gives the full variable domain: DVKVTQSSRYLVKRTGEKVFLECVQDMDHENMFWYRQDPGLGLRLIYFSYDVKMKEKGDIPEGYSVSREKKERFSLILESASTNQTSMYLCASSSRKRGWAEFFGPGTRLTVL.

This rearrangement joins TRBV13 to TRBJ2-7; 8 nucleotides align to TRBD1. The last part of the DNA fits TRBJ2-4 better; the J call may be wrong. Germline-derived CDR1 and CDR2 are PRHDT and FYEKMQ (reference sequence). The CDR3 contains 15 residues. The CDR3 DNA follows: TGTGCCAGCAGCCCCCGAGCAGGGGGCACGAACATTCAGTACTTC. Its translation is CASSPRAGGTNIQYF.

The chain recombines TRBV7-2 with TRBJ2-7; D may match TRBD1 or TRBD2 (5 bases each). The J call may not be correct, given that the DNA end is closer to TRBJ2-5. This CDR3 spans 13 amino acids. CDR1 and CDR2 from the germline V gene are SGHTA and FQGNSA. CDR3 DNA: TGTGCCAGCAGCTTCCAGGGAGTGGAGACCCAGTACTTC. This gives the protein CASSFQGVETQYF.

As to this clonotype: One end of the junction fails to match germline, which may point to a read error. The rearrangement links TRBV7-2 to TRBJ2-1; D is perhaps TRBD1 (6 bases). CDR3 length: 14 residues. CDR1 is SGHTA, CDR2 FQGNSA, per germline. In DNA, the CDR3 is TGTGCCAGCAGAAACAGGGATTCCTACAGTGAGCAGTTCTTC. The encoded protein is CASRNRDSYSEQFF.

This clonotype has just a few counts. V usage is TRBV5-1 and J usage is TRBJ1-1; D ambiguous. The CDR3 sequence is 16 residues long. V gave up 0 bases and J gave up 1 base, with 13 bases separating them. Germline V gene lookup returns CDR1 SGHRS and CDR2 YFSETQ. This CDR3 reads CASSLGRTGRNTEAFF. In DNA form, the CDR3 reads TGCGCCAGCAGCTTGGGACGAACGGGGAGGAACACTGAAGCTTTCTTT.

As DNA, the CDR3 is TGTGCCAGCAGCTTAGTTGACGATGAAAAACTGTTTTTT. Amino acids: CASSLVDDEKLFF. The V gene is TRBV7-2, the J gene TRBJ1-4; no clear D gene. Trimming left V 1 base short and J 6 bases short, with 6 bases between. The CDR3 contains 13 residues. CDR1 is SGHTA and CDR2 is FQGNSA in the germline V gene.

V usage is TRBV24-1 and J usage is TRBJ1-2; TRBD1 matches at 7 bases. V gave up 3 bases and J gave up 7 bases; unmatched junction bases: 7. The germline V gene has CDR1 KGHDR and CDR2 SFDVKD. The CDR3 spans 14 residues. This CDR3 reads CATSDPDRAGGYTF. The CDR3 region has the DNA TGTGCCACCAGTGATCCCGACAGGGCGGGTGGCTACACCTTC.

The chain combines TRBV28 with TRBJ1-1; the match to TRBD1 covers 8 bases. The germline gives CDR1 MDHEN, CDR2 SYDVKM. V shed 6 bases, J shed 8 bases, and the junction held 14 bases outside the gene matches. The CDR3 has 15 residues. CDR3 coding DNA: TGTGCCAGCAGCTACCTTCGACAGGGGAAGGGGGAAGCTTTCTTT. This gives the protein CASSYLRQGKGEAFF.

V gene TRBV10-3 combines with J gene TRBJ2-7; tentatively, D is TRBD1 (6 bases). V was clipped by 8 bases and J by 6 bases, with 26 bases between them. Germline loops: CDR1 ENHRY, CDR2 SYGVKD. The CDR3 sequence is 16 residues long. The CDR3 bases are TGTGCCATCTCCTTAGGGACACCTGAGGGGTCATTCGAGCAGTACTTC. Residues: CAISLGTPEGSFEQYF.

The J gene is TRBJ2-4, the V gene TRBV4-1, with TRBD1 matching 9 bases. V gave up 3 bases and J gave up 7 bases; unmatched junction bases: 10. Looked up from germline, CDR1 is MGHRA and CDR2 is YSYEKL. CDR3 length equals 16 residues. For the CDR3, the DNA is TGCGCCAGCAGCCAGGGAGACAGGGGGGCTAGGAACATTCAGTACTTC. The encoded protein is CASSQGDRGARNIQYF.

This clonotype was observed a handful of times. The chain is built from TRBV7-9 and TRBJ1-6; 8 bases match TRBD1. Germline values: CDR1 SEHNR, CDR2 FQNEAQ (reference sequence). Trimming at V came to 2 bases and at J to 9 bases, leaving 6 bases not matched to a gene. CDR3 length: 15 amino acids. CDR3 sequence: CASSLTGGLTSPLHF. CDR3 nucleotides: TGTGCCAGCAGCTTAACAGGGGGTCTCACTTCACCCCTCCACTTT.

In its sample, this clonotype was seen a few times. The rearrangement uses TRBV15 and TRBJ1-5; D not certain. Germline CDR1 is LNHNV and CDR2 is YYDKDF (reference sequence). The CDR3 contains 14 residues. Trimming removed 4 bases from V and 0 bases from J, with 7 bases in between. The CDR3 sequence is CATSKTNSNQPQHF. CDR3 sequence (DNA): TGTGCCACCAGCAAAACAAATAGCAATCAGCCCCAGCATTTT.

This chain links TRBV2 with TRBJ2-1, with 7 positions matching TRBD2. With V trimmed by 10 bases and J by 6 bases, 6 bases remained unmatched. CDR3 size: 12 residues. Germline V gives CDR1 SNHLY, CDR2 FYNNEI. The CDR3 sequence is CATKGTTNEQFF. The CDR3 DNA reads TGTGCCACCAAAGGGACTACCAATGAGCAGTTCTTC.